The TCR beta chain under discussion was sequenced for a study of blood T cell repertoires in COVID-19. Across the whole study: From the United States, Italy and Spain came samples of acute and convalescent COVID-19. T cells, B-cell-depleted T cells, or PBMCs supplied cDNA or gDNA.

In the source study's methods: Estimation of nucleated cell counts relied on the amplification of reference gene primers. Clones were sequenced by immunoSEQ multiplex PCR, and TCRdb holds only the in-frame ones, with some missing. The DNA gave D and trimming, while V, J and clone size come from that table. The data contain 240,000 or so clones, roughly 87% of them singletons. Germline CDR1 MGHDK, CDR2 SYGVNS. The CDR3 spans 15 residues. Trimming pared 7 bases from V and 3 bases from J, leaving 17 bases between. The J gene is TRBJ2-3, the V gene TRBV25-1; a weak D match, TRBD2 (6 bases). This receptor was obtained from a woman in her twenties or thirties with acute or convalescent COVID-19. The sample was peripheral blood. CDR3 sequence: CASTFAGIWTDTQYF. The CDR3 DNA is TGTGCCAGCACATTTGCGGGGATATGGACAGATACGCAGTATTTT.